This T cell receptor beta chain appears in the sequencing data of a study of blood T cells in healthy people across ages. The CDR3 loop spans 15 amino acids. CDR1 LGHNA and CDR2 YSLEER come from the germline V gene. Study results and limitations: There were more naive CD4+ cells and higher diversity in long-lived donors than in aged donors. Across the age range, TCR beta diversity per million T cells fell in a roughly linear way.

This clonotype appeared once. Its cognate antigen is unknown. A junction end diverges from the germline sequence, so it may reflect a read error. The authors ran a second PCR of 7 to 11 cycles using a sample-barcoded 5' primer and a J-beta primer mix. TCRdb independently ran MiXCR on the 5' RACE reads; one entry per CDR3 protein. The sample shows roughly 860,000 distinct CDR3 sequences, approximately 59% of them seen only once. The receptor comes from a man in his thirties or forties in good health. The rearrangement links TRBV4-3 to TRBJ2-3; the D call may be TRBD1 or TRBD2 (5 bases each). The source material was blood. CDR3 bases: TGCGCCAGCAGCCCGCAGTGGGAGTTCACAGGTACGCAGTATTTT. Amino acids: CASSPQWEFTGTQYF.